This T cell receptor beta chain was observed in a study of T-cell memory formation after mild COVID-19. Points from the study as a whole: Memory cells collected pre-infection included some clones that later responded, suggesting cross-reactive memory joined.

Note on this clonotype: Antigen: not known.

UMIs and sample barcodes were carried by the TCR alpha and TCR beta cDNA libraries that 5'RACE produced using constant-segment primers. Via MiXCR, TCRdb re-called the 5' RACE reads, giving one row per CDR3 protein. The repertoire consists of 350,000 to 450,000 distinct CDR3 sequences, with 28% occurring once and the leading ten covering approximately 12%. The CDR3 sequence is 17 residues long. Looked up from germline, CDR1 is ENHRY and CDR2 is SYGVKD. V was pared by 0 bases and J by 8 bases, with 14 bases of the junction left unmatched. The sample was PBMCs or a T cell subset sorted from them (not recorded which). This clonotype originated in an adult woman who had mild COVID-19 (a few samples of this study predate the infection). Cell type and time point are not known. The V and J genes are TRBV10-3 and TRBJ1-2; 8 nucleotides agree with TRBD1. The CDR3 nucleotides read TGTGCCATCAGTGAGTCGATCGCGGGCCAGGGGGCGCGCGGCTACACCTTC. Translating gives CAISESIAGQGARGYTF.